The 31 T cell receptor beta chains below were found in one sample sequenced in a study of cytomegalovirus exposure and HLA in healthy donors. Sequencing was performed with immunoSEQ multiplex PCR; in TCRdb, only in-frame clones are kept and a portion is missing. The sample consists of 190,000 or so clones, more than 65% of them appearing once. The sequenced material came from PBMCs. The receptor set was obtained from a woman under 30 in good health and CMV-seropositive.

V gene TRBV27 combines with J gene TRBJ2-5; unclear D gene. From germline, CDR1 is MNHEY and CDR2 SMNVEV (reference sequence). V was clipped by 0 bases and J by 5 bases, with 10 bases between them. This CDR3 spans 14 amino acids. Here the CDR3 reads CASSLSRGWETQYF. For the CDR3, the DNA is TGTGCCAGCAGTTTATCGAGAGGTTGGGAGACCCAGTACTTC.

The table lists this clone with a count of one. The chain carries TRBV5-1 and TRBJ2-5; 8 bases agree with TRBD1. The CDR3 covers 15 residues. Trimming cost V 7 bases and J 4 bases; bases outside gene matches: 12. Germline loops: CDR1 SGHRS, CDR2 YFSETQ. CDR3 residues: CASQSATGVPETQYF. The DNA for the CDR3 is TGCGCCAGCCAATCGGCGACAGGGGTCCCAGAGACCCAGTACTTC.

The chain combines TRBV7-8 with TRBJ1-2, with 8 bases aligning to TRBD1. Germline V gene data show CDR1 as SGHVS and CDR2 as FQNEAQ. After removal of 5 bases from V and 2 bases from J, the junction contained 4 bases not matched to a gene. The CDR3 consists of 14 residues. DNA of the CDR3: TGTGCCAGCAGCAAACAGGGGGGAAACTATGGCTACACCTTC. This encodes CASSKQGGNYGYTF.

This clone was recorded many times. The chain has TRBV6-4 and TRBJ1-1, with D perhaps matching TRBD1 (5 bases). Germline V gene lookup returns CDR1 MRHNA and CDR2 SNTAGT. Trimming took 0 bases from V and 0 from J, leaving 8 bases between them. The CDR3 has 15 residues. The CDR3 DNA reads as TGTGCCAGCAGTGACTCGGGGGACTTGAACACTGAAGCTTTCTTT. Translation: CASSDSGDLNTEAFF.

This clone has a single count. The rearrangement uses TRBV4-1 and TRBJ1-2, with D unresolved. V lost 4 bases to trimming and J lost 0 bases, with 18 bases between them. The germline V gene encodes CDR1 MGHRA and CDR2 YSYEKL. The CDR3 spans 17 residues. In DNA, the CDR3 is TGCGCCAGCAGCCCAAGACGCGTTCCCCAGGCTAACTATGGCTACACCTTC. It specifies CASSPRRVPQANYGYTF.

The CDR3 reads CASSLASAMEQYF. CDR3 in DNA: TGTGCCAGCAGCTTAGCGTCTGCGATGGAGCAGTACTTC. The chain has TRBV7-9 and TRBJ2-7, with no clear D. This CDR3 is built from 13 residues. Trimming stripped 0 bases from V and 7 bases from J, with 10 bases between. Germline values: CDR1 SEHNR, CDR2 FQNEAQ (reference sequence). The complete variable domain, with remaining parts taken from reference TRBV7-9 and TRBJ2-7, reads DTGVSQNPRHKITKRGQNVTFRCDPISEHNRLYWYRQTLGQGPEFLTYFQNEAQLEKSRLLSDRFSAERPKGSFSTLEIQRTEQGDSAMYLCASSLASAMEQYFGPGTRLTVT.

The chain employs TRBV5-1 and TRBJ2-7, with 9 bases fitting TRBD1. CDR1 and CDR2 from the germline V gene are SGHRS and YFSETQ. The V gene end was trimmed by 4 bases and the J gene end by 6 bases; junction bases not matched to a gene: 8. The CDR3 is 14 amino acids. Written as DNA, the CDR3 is TGCGCCAGCAGCCATTCCGGGACAGGGTTCGAGCAGTACTTC. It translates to CASSHSGTGFEQYF. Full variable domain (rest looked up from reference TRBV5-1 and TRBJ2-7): KAGVTQTPRYLIKTRGQQVTLSCSPISGHRSVSWYQQTPGQGLQFLFEYFSETQRNKGNFPGRFSGRQFSNSRSEMNVSTLELGDSALYLCASSHSGTGFEQYFGPGTRLTVT.

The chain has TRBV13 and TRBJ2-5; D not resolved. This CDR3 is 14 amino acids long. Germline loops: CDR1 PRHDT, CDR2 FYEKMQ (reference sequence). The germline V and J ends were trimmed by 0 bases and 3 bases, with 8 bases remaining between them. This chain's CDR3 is CASSLGLVKETQYF. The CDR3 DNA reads TGTGCCAGCAGCTTAGGGCTAGTCAAAGAGACCCAGTACTTC.

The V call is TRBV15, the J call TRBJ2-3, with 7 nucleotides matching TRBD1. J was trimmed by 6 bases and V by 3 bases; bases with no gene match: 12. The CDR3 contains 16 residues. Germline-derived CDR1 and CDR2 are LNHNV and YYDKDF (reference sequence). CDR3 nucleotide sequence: TGTGCCACCAGCAGTCGAGACAGGGAGCCGGCGGATACGCAGTATTTT. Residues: CATSSRDREPADTQYF.

The CDR3 DNA reads as TGTGCCAGTCAGGGGTCCCCCACCGGGGAGCTGTTTTTT. Translation: CASQGSPTGELFF. J is TRBJ2-2 and V is TRBV2; D perhaps matches TRBD1 (6 bases). Germline assignment: CDR1 SNHLY and CDR2 FYNNEI. V lost 9 bases to trimming and J lost 4 bases, with 12 bases between them. CDR3 length equals 13 residues. The complete variable domain, with remaining parts taken from reference TRBV2 and TRBJ2-2, reads EPEVTQTPSHQVTQMGQEVILRCVPISNHLYFYWYRQILGQKVEFLVSFYNNEISEKSEIFDDQFSVERPDGSNFTLKIRSTKLEDSAMYFCASQGSPTGELFFGEGSRLTVL.

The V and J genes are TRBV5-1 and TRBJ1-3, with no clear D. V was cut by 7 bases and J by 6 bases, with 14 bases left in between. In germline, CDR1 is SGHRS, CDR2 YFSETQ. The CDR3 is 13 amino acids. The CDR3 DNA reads TGCGCCAGCGGATTACCAGGCGAAAACACCATATATTTT. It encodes CASGLPGENTIYF. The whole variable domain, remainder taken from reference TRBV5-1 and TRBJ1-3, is KAGVTQTPRYLIKTRGQQVTLSCSPISGHRSVSWYQQTPGQGLQFLFEYFSETQRNKGNFPGRFSGRQFSNSRSEMNVSTLELGDSALYLCASGLPGENTIYFGEGSWLTVV.

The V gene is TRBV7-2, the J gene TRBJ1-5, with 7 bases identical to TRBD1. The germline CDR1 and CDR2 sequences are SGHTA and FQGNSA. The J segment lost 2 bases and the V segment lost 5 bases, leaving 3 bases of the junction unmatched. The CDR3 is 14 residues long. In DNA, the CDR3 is TGTGCCAGCAGCAACGGACAGGGCAATCAGCCCCAGCATTTT. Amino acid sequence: CASSNGQGNQPQHF.

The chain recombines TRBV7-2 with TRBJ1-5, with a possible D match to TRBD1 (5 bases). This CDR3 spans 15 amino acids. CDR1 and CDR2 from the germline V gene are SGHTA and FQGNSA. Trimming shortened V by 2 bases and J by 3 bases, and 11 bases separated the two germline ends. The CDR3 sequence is CASSLFTGYNQPQHF. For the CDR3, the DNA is TGTGCCAGCAGCTTATTCACAGGATACAATCAGCCCCAGCATTTT.

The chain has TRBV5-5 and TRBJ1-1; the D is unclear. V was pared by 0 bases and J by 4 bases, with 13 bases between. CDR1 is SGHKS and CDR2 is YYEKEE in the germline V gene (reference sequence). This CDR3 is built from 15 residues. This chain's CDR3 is CASSLEGNEGTEAFF. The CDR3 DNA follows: TGTGCCAGCAGCTTGGAAGGGAATGAGGGCACTGAAGCTTTCTTT.

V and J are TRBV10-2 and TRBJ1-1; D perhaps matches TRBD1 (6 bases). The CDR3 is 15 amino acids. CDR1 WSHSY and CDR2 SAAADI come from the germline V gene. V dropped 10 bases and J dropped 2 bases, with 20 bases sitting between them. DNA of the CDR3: TGCGCCACCCGGAAGTGGACAGCCCTAAACACTGAAGCTTTCTTT. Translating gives CATRKWTALNTEAFF.

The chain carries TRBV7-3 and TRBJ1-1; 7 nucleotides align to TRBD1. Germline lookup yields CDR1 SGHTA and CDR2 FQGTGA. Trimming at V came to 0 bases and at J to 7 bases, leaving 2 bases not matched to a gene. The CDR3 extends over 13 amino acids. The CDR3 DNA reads TGTGCCAGCAGCTTAACAGGGGGCCTTGAAGCTTTCTTT. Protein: CASSLTGGLEAFF.

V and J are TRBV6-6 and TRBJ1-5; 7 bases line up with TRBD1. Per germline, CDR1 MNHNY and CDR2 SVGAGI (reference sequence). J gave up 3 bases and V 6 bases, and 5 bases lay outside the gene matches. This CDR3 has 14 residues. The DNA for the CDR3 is TGTGCCAGCAGAGGGGGACAGACCAATCAGCCCCAGCATTTT. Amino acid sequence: CASRGGQTNQPQHF.

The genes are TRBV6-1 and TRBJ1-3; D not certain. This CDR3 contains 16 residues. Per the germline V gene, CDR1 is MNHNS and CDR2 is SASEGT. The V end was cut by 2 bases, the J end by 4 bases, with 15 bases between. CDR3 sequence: CASSEYSTHRGNTIYF. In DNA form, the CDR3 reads TGTGCCAGCAGTGAATATTCAACGCACAGAGGAAACACCATATATTTT.

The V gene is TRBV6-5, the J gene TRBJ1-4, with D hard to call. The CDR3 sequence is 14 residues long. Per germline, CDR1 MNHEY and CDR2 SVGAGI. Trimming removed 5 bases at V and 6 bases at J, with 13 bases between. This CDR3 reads CASSNSLSYEKLFF. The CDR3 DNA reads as TGTGCCAGCAGTAACAGCCTTAGTTATGAAAAACTGTTTTTT.

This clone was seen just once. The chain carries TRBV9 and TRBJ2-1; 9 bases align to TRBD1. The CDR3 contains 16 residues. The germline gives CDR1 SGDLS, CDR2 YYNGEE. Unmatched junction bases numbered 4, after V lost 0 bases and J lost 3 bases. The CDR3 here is CASSVAGQGRYNEQFF. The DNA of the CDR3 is TGTGCCAGCAGCGTAGCGGGACAGGGCCGCTACAATGAGCAGTTCTTC. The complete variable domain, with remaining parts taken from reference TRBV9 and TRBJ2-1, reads DSGVTQTPKHLITATGQRVTLRCSPRSGDLSVYWYQQSLDQGLQFLIQYYNGEERAKGNILERFSAQQFPDLHSELNLSSLELGDSALYFCASSVAGQGRYNEQFFGPGTRLTVL.

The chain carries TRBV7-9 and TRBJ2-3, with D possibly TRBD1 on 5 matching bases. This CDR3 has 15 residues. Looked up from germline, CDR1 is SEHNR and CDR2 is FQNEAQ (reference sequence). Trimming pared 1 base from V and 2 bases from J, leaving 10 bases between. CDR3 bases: TGTGCCAGCAGCTTAGGCTGGGGCCTCACAGATACGCAGTATTTT. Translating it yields CASSLGWGLTDTQYF.

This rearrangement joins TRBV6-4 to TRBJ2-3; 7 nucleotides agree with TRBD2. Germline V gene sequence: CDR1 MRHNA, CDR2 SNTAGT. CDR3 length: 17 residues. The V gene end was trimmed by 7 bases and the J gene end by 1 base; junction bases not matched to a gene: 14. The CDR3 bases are TGTGCCAGCACCCCTTCCCCTGGCGGGGGTGGCACAGATACGCAGTATTTT. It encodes CASTPSPGGGGTDTQYF.

The CDR3 DNA reads as TGTGCCAGCAGCTCAGAGACCAGGACTGGTCATGGCTACACCTTC. It is translated as CASSSETRTGHGYTF. The chain employs TRBV7-2 and TRBJ1-2, with D unclear. V lost 4 bases, J lost 6 bases, and 18 bases lay in between. The CDR3 has 15 residues. Germline CDR1 is SGHTA and CDR2 is FQGNSA.

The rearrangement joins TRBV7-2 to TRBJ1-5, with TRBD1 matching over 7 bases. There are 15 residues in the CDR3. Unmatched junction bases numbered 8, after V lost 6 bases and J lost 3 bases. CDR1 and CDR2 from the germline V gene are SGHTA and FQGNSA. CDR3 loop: CASRRTGDTNQPQHF. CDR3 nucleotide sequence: TGTGCCAGCAGACGTACAGGGGATACCAATCAGCCCCAGCATTTT.

The CDR3 DNA follows: TGCGCCAGCAGCCAGGGGACAAATGTCTACAATGAGCAGTTCTTC. Amino acids: CASSQGTNVYNEQFF. The chain joins TRBV4-3 to TRBJ2-1, with TRBD1 as a possible D gene (6 bases). CDR1 is LGHNA, CDR2 YSLEER, per germline. Trimming took 3 bases from V and 3 from J, leaving 12 bases between them. The CDR3 loop spans 15 amino acids.

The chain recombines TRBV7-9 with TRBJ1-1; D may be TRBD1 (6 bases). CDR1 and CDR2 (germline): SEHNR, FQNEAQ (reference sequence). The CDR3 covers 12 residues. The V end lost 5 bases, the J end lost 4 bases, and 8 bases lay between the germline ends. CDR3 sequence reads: CASSGRGTEAFF. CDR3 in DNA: TGTGCCAGCAGCGGCAGGGGCACTGAAGCTTTCTTT.

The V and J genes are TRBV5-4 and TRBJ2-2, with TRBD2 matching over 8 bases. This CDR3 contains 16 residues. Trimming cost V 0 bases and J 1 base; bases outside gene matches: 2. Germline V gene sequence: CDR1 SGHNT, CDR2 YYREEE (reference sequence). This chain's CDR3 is CASSLGSGGNTGELFF. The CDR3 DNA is TGTGCCAGCAGCTTGGGGAGCGGGGGGAACACCGGGGAGCTGTTTTTT.

The CDR3 region is CASTVGGWGGEPFF. In DNA form, the CDR3 reads TGTGCCAGCACGGTCGGGGGTTGGGGAGGGGAACCTTTCTTT. The chain links TRBV6-5 to TRBJ1-1; a weak D match, TRBD1 (5 bases). This CDR3 has 14 amino acids. CDR1 is MNHEY, CDR2 SVGAGI, per germline. V was trimmed by 7 bases and J by 12 bases, leaving 24 bases between them.

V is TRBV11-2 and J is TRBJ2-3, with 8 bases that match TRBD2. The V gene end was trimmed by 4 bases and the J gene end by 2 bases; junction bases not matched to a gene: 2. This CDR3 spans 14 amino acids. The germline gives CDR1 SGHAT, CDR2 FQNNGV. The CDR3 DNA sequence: TGTGCCAGCAGCTCACTAGCGGACACAGATACGCAGTATTTT. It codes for CASSSLADTDTQYF.

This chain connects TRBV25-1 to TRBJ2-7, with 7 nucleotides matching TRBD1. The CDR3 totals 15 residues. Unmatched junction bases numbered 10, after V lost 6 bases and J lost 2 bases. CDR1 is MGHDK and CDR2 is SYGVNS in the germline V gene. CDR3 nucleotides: TGTGCCAGCAGGGCCTCGACAGGGATAACCTACGAGCAGTACTTC. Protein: CASRASTGITYEQYF.

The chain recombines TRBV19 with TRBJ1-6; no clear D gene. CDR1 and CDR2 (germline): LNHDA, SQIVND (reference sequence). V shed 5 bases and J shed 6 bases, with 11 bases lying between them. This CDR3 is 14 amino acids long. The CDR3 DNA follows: TGTGCCAGTAGTCTCACCGAGCTTAATTCACCCCTCCACTTT. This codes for CASSLTELNSPLHF.